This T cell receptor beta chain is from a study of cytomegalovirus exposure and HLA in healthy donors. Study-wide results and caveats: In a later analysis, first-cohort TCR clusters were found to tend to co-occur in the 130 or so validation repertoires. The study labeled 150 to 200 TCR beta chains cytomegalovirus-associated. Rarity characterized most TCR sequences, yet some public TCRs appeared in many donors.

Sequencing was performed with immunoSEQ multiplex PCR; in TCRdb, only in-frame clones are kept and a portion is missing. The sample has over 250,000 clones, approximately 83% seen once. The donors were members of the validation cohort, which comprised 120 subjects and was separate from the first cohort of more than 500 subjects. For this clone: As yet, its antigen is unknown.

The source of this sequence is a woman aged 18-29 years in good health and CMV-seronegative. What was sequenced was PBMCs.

CDR3 DNA sequence: TGTGCCAGTAGTCGGCGGGTGAGCTCCTACAATGAGCAGTTCTTC. Residues: CASSRRVSSYNEQFF. This chain connects TRBV19 to TRBJ2-1; a possible D gene is TRBD2 (5 bases). The CDR3 runs 15 residues. Germline V gives CDR1 LNHDA, CDR2 SQIVND (reference sequence). Trimming shortened V by 5 bases and J by 0 bases, and 11 bases separated the two germline ends.